The following is a T cell receptor (beta chain) sequence with its context. Its specificity is not known. The germline V gene has CDR1 LGHNA and CDR2 YSLEER. The CDR3 has 16 residues. The method, 5' RACE with UMI labels, was used to prepare the TRB cDNA libraries. From its re-call of the 5' RACE reads, TCRdb lists each CDR3 protein once, without DNA. The sample has tens of thousands of distinct CDR3 sequences; the top ten hold about 0.57%. The data originate from a study of CXCR3-negative and CXCR3-positive naive CD8 T cells. Each CD8+ T cell subset was flow-sorted in triplicate. Every sort contained 300,000 or so cells. Naive CD8+ T cells displayed a CD45RO-CCR7+CD27+CD95- phenotype. Study findings and constraints: Cryopreservation partially decreased CXCR3 expression, and most assays used fresh PBMCs. Naive CXCR3-negative cells resembled naive CXCR3-positive cells in TRBV-TRBJ usage; memory cells differed. The study found more hydrophobic TRB CDR3s in CXCR3-positive naive cells than in CXCR3-negative naive cells.

Sequencing was performed on naive CXCR3+ CD8+ T cells from blood. Stated subset: CD45RO-CCR7+CD27+CD95- naive CD8+ T cells expressing CXCR3 (TNR3+). The sequence was obtained from a human donor in good health. Some clones in this sample may be carry-over from other donors' samples. V is TRBV4-3 and J is TRBJ1-6; TCRdb outputs TRBD1, but without DNA this stays unchecked. The CDR3 is CASSQDWSGGYSPLHF.